Following are 16 T cell receptor beta chains from one sample sequenced in a study of T cells after yellow fever vaccination. TCRdb re-called the 5' RACE reads with MiXCR, one entry per CDR3 protein. The sample includes tens of thousands of distinct CDR3 sequences, 7.3% of them seen just once. The material sequenced was CD8+ T cells sorted from PBMCs, taken 9 to 11 days after the first yellow fever vaccination. Every receptor here comes from a young man who received the YFV17D yellow fever vaccine.

The table lists this clonotype with many counts. The chain recombines TRBV10-1 with TRBJ2-1; D ambiguous. V was clipped by 9 bases and J by 10 bases, with 16 bases between them. The germline V gene has CDR1 WNHNN and CDR2 SYGVQD (reference sequence). The CDR3 covers 12 residues. CDR3 region: CARGSRSPEQFF. The CDR3 DNA sequence: TGCGCCAGGGGAAGTAGAAGTCCGGAGCAGTTCTTC.

With respect to this clonotype: A read error may explain this, as a much larger clone is one base away. The rearrangement joins TRBV12-3 or TRBV12-4 to TRBJ2-1, with TRBD2 matching 10 bases. This CDR3 is built from 15 residues. CDR3 amino acids: CANSRSSGSYNEQFF. The CDR3 coding sequence is TGTGCCAACAGTCGATCTAGCGGGAGCTACAATGAGCAGTTCTTC.

The genes are TRBV4-2 and TRBJ2-1; 7 positions match TRBD1. CDR1 LGHNA and CDR2 YNFKEQ come from the germline V gene. Unmatched junction bases numbered 11, after V lost 10 bases and J lost 5 bases. There are 14 residues in the CDR3. CDR3 nucleotide sequence: TGTGCCATGAGCCCCCCGGGACAGCACAATGAGCAGTTCTTC. Encoded protein: CAMSPPGQHNEQFF.

In DNA form, the CDR3 reads TGCGCCAGCAGCCAAGATGGGCCCCCTTTTCCGGCCGCCATTCATGAAAAACTGTTTTTT. As protein: CASSQDGPPFPAAIHEKLFF. V usage is TRBV4-3 and J usage is TRBJ1-4; D is unclear. Trimming removed 0 bases at V and 6 bases at J, with 26 bases between. This CDR3 comprises 20 residues. Germline V gene lookup returns CDR1 LGHNA and CDR2 YSLEER.

Many counts were recorded for this clonotype. The genes are TRBV20-1 and TRBJ2-3; no clear D. The CDR3 extends over 14 amino acids. The germline V gene encodes CDR1 DFQATT and CDR2 SNEGSKA (reference sequence). The V gene lost 5 bases and the J gene lost 3 bases, with 15 bases spanning the gap. Here the CDR3 DNA reads TGCAGTGCTCGACCCTCCCGCGGAACAGATACGCAGTATTTT. This translates into CSARPSRGTDTQYF.

This clonotype has a count of ten or more. This chain joins TRBV4-1 and TRBJ2-7; perhaps TRBD2 as D (7 bases). In germline, CDR1 is MGHRA, CDR2 YSYEKL. This CDR3 is built from 14 residues. V lost 4 bases to trimming and J lost 4 bases, with 14 bases between them. CDR3 sequence reads: CASSPTEGGYEQYF. In DNA form, the CDR3 reads TGCGCCAGCAGCCCCACCGAGGGGGGGTACGAGCAGTACTTC.

This clonotype was recorded many times. The chain combines TRBV6-5 with TRBJ2-1; TRBD2 matches 8 bases. Per the germline V gene, CDR1 is MNHEY and CDR2 is SVGAGI. J was trimmed by 8 bases and V by 2 bases; bases with no gene match: 8. The CDR3 has 15 amino acids. CDR3 protein: CASSYAHGGVDEQFF. The CDR3 nucleotides are TGTGCCAGCAGTTACGCCCACGGGGGGGTCGATGAGCAGTTCTTC.

This clonotype is large within its sample. This sequence joins TRBV7-2 and TRBJ1-1; D gene unclear. The CDR3 runs to 10 residues. Germline V gene data show CDR1 as SGHTA and CDR2 as FQGNSA. V lost 8 bases, J lost 11 bases, and 12 bases lay in between. CDR3 in DNA: TGTGCCAGCGGGCGGTTGGGGGCTTTCTTT. Amino acid sequence: CASGRLGAFF.

This sequence joins TRBV7-9 and TRBJ2-7; unclear D gene. CDR1 SEHNR and CDR2 FQNEAQ come from the germline V gene (reference sequence). Trimming shortened V by 1 base and J by 7 bases, and 14 bases separated the two germline ends. The CDR3 extends over 14 amino acids. The CDR3 loop reads CASSLDTFRWEQYV. Written as DNA, the CDR3 is TGTGCCAGCAGCTTAGACACCTTCCGATGGGAGCAGTACGTC.

This clonotype was recorded many times. The rearrangement links TRBV7-6 to TRBJ1-1, with unresolved D. With 1 base removed from V and 3 bases from J, the gap between germline ends came to 12 bases. CDR3 length: 15 residues. Per germline, CDR1 SGHVS and CDR2 FNYEAQ. The chain's CDR3 is CASSLDDGGYTEAFF. CDR3 nucleotides: TGTGCCAGCAGCTTAGATGACGGCGGCTACACTGAAGCTTTCTTT.

This clonotype was observed at least ten times. This sequence joins TRBV4-1 and TRBJ2-7; 9 nucleotides align to TRBD1. This CDR3 spans 17 amino acids. The V gene end was trimmed by 3 bases and the J gene end by 1 base; junction bases not matched to a gene: 10. Germline V gene sequence: CDR1 MGHRA, CDR2 YSYEKL. The CDR3 region is CASSQSDRGGGSYEQYF. The CDR3 nucleotides are TGCGCCAGCAGCCAGTCGGACAGGGGAGGAGGGTCCTACGAGCAGTACTTC.

The table lists this clonotype with a few counts. The CDR3 bases are TGTGCCACCAGCAGAGTGGGACTAGACTACAATGAGCAGTTCTTC. This gives the protein CATSRVGLDYNEQFF. The genes are TRBV15 and TRBJ2-1; 8 bases are a match to TRBD2. J gave up 3 bases and V 1 base, and 2 bases lay outside the gene matches. Germline V gives CDR1 LNHNV, CDR2 YYDKDF (reference sequence). This CDR3 spans 15 amino acids.

This chain connects TRBV7-6 to TRBJ2-7, with TRBD2 matching 10 bases. Germline CDR1 and CDR2: SGHVS and FNYEAQ. V shed 3 bases and J 4 bases; nucleotides not matched to a gene: 6. The CDR3 is made up of 15 amino acids. CDR3 sequence reads: CASSLSGGELYEQYF. As DNA, the CDR3 is TGTGCCAGCAGCTTGAGCGGGGGGGAATTGTACGAGCAGTACTTC.

This clonotype was detected many times. This rearrangement joins TRBV9 to TRBJ2-5, with 9 nucleotides matching TRBD2. The V segment lost 0 bases and the J segment 3 bases; nucleotides outside the gene matches: 3. This CDR3 spans 15 amino acids. Per germline, CDR1 SGDLS and CDR2 YYNGEE. The CDR3 DNA is TGTGCCAGCAGCGTAGGGACTAGCGATAAAGAGACCCAGTACTTC. It codes for CASSVGTSDKETQYF. The entire variable domain, with the rest obtained from reference TRBV9 and TRBJ2-5, is as follows: DSGVTQTPKHLITATGQRVTLRCSPRSGDLSVYWYQQSLDQGLQFLIQYYNGEERAKGNILERFSAQQFPDLHSELNLSSLELGDSALYFCASSVGTSDKETQYFGPGTRLLVL.

This sequence joins TRBV7-2 and TRBJ2-3, with TRBD2 matching 7 bases. Germline CDR1 SGHTA, CDR2 FQGNSA. This CDR3 contains 15 residues. Trimming cost V 2 bases and J 2 bases; bases outside gene matches: 4. As DNA, the CDR3 is TGTGCCAGCAGCTTATCGGGGGGAATCACAGATACGCAGTATTTT. It translates to CASSLSGGITDTQYF.

The gene calls are TRBV12-3 or TRBV12-4 and TRBJ2-5, with TRBD1 matching 9 bases. The J segment lost 4 bases and the V segment lost 7 bases, leaving 7 bases of the junction unmatched. The CDR3 sequence is 14 residues long. The CDR3 sequence: CASKQDRGGETQYF. The CDR3 DNA reads as TGTGCCAGCAAGCAAGACAGGGGGGGAGAGACCCAGTACTTC.